A selection of T cell receptor beta chains follows, all from one sample in a study of cytomegalovirus exposure and HLA in healthy donors. Repertoires were generated with immunoSEQ multiplex PCR, while TCRdb's copy carries only in-frame clones and drops some. There are more than 200,000 clones in the sample; about 88% occur only once, and around 13% lies in the top ten. The sample comprised PBMCs. The origin of the receptors is a man aged 18 to 30 in good health and CMV-seropositive. Each CDR3 is given with its conserved first and last residue. A D gene is named only where the DNA matches it firmly. Clone size is given for some rows only: seen once, a few or many times, or a class if the clone is expanded.

j_gene,d_gene,v_gene,abundance,CDR3nt,CDR3aa
TRBJ1-1,.,TRBV6-1,.,TGTGCCAGCAGTGTCTTCGGTCGGGCCGTCGAAGCTTTCTTT,CASSVFGRAVEAFF
TRBJ1-5,TRBD1,TRBV5-1,.,TGCGCCAGCGGGACAGGGGATGGCAATCAGCCCCAGCATTTT,CASGTGDGNQPQHF
TRBJ1-2,.,TRBV2,.,TGTGCCTTGGGGGAGAACTATGGCTACACCTTC,CALGENYGYTF
TRBJ1-5,.,TRBV30,.,TGTGCCTGGAGTGTTGGGATCGGGGGGGATCAGCCCCAGCATTTT,CAWSVGIGGDQPQHF
TRBJ2-7,TRBD1,TRBV6-5,.,TGTGCCAGCAGTTACTCAACAGGGGGAAACTACGAGCAGTACTTC,CASSYSTGGNYEQYF
TRBJ2-7,.,TRBV6-5,.,TGTGCCAGCAGTTACTCCGCCAGGGCCTCCTACGAGCAGTACTTC,CASSYSARASYEQYF
TRBJ2-7,.,TRBV25-1,once,TGTGCCAGCAGTCGGAGCTCCTACGAGCAGTACTTC,CASSRSSYEQYF
TRBJ2-7,TRBD1,TRBV27,.,TGTGCCAGCAGTGTAGACAGGGGGCTGTCCGAGCAGTACTTC,CASSVDRGLSEQYF
TRBJ1-1,.,TRBV9,.,TGTGCCAGCAGCGCACGGCAGGGAGACACTGAAGCTTTCTTT,CASSARQGDTEAFF
TRBJ2-7,.,TRBV5-1,.,TGCGCCAGCAGCTGGGCCCTATTCCCCGACAAATACGAGCAGTACTTC,CASSWALFPDKYEQYF